This T cell receptor beta chain emerged from a study of tumour-infiltrating T cells in Burkitt lymphoma. About the research overall: Repertoire clonality predicted overall and progression-free survival.

Sequenced by immunoSEQ multiplex PCR; TCRdb stores in-frame clones only, minus some. The sample has nearly 5,500 clones, 9.9% seen once; the top ten hold about 2.2%. V shed 0 bases and J 5 bases; nucleotides not matched to a gene: 5. The CDR3 contains 16 residues. The germline V gene has CDR1 MGHRA and CDR2 YSYEKL. This clone occurred a few times. Sequenced material: tumor tissue. The J gene is TRBJ1-5, the V gene TRBV4-1; TRBD1 matches 9 bases. The clonotype comes from a human donor with diffuse large B-cell lymphoma. CDR3 residues: CASSQDEGQGYQPQHF. Written as DNA, the CDR3 is TGCGCCAGCAGCCAAGATGAGGGACAGGGCTATCAGCCCCAGCATTTT.